This TCR beta chain was documented in a study of blood T cell repertoires in COVID-19. Study-level information: The analysed material was cDNA or gDNA that came from T cells, B-cell-depleted T cells, or PBMCs.

Libraries were prepared by immunoSEQ multiplex PCR; TCRdb keeps only in-frame clonotypes and omits some of them. The data show more than 400,000 clones, about 90% seen once. The CDR3 extends over 18 amino acids. Trimming removed 0 bases from V and 2 bases from J; junction bases left unmatched: 7. Germline assignment: CDR1 LGHDT and CDR2 YNNKEL (reference sequence). Ages ranged from about 18 to 89 years, with residence in some 25 US areas. Donors in Cohort 3 counted as recovered after two negative PCRs, clearance, or symptom resolution. The chain joins TRBV3-1 (or the pseudogene TRBV3-2) to TRBJ2-1; TRBD2 matches 10 bases. Sequencing used PBMCs or T cells enriched from blood (not recorded which). The source of this sequence is a man in his late teens or twenties who had recovered from COVID-19. CDR3 sequence: CASSQDDIAGGPYNEQFF. The CDR3 DNA reads as TGTGCCAGCAGCCAAGATGATATAGCGGGAGGCCCCTACAATGAGCAGTTCTTC.